The clone carrying this T cell receptor beta chain has only one observation. Its target is not known. This table comes from immunoSEQ multiplex PCR, and its TCRdb copy is limited to in-frame clones, with some not included. The sample shows 20,000 to 30,000 clones, 69% of them seen only once. The sample comes from a study of PD-1 blockade in classical Hodgkin lymphoma. Study context: The study gave patients nivolumab 3 mg/kg intravenously every 2 weeks.

Germline CDR1 is SEHNR and CDR2 is FQNEAQ (reference sequence). This CDR3 comprises 15 residues. The J segment lost 4 bases and the V segment lost 8 bases, leaving 10 bases of the junction unmatched. Study-wide findings and caveats: Relative to healthy donors, newly diagnosed patients reportedly had lower baseline TCR diversity, which was reported as lower still in relapsed/refractory patients. Differences between repertoires have undefined causes, possibly disease activity or prior therapy.

Each patient experienced a relapse that followed autologous stem cell transplantation, and brentuximab vedotin exposure varied. Patients showed best responses of complete response, partial response or progressive disease. The chain joins TRBV7-9 to TRBJ2-3; 9 positions match TRBD1. Sequences were derived from peripheral blood mononuclear cells (PBMCs), sampled at baseline. This TCR was recovered from a human donor with classical Hodgkin lymphoma. CDR3 sequence reads: CASATGQGRSDTQYF. CDR3 sequence (DNA): TGTGCCAGCGCGACCGGACAGGGGCGGTCAGATACGCAGTATTTT.